The 18 T cell receptor beta chains listed next were all sequenced from one sample in a study of blood T cells in healthy people across ages. Then a second PCR, running about 6 to 12 cycles, was carried out with a sample-barcoded 5' primer and a J-beta primer mix. TCRdb processed the 5' RACE reads anew with MiXCR; each CDR3 protein has one entry. Here the sample spans 1,300,000 or so distinct CDR3 sequences, roughly 59% being singletons. The sample consisted of blood. These receptors all come from a man in his late teens or twenties in good health.

This rearrangement joins TRBV5-1 to TRBJ2-1; TRBD2 agrees at 12 bases. The CDR3 is 18 amino acids. With 0 bases clipped from V and 7 bases from J, the junction kept 11 bases outside the gene matches. CDR1 SGHRS and CDR2 YFSETQ come from the germline V gene. This CDR3 reads CASSLDRLAGGEKNEQFF. The CDR3 nucleotides read TGCGCCAGCAGCTTGGATCGGCTAGCGGGAGGGGAGAAGAATGAGCAGTTCTTC.

This clonotype was seen more than once but under ten times. J is TRBJ2-7 and V is TRBV6-6, with D perhaps TRBD1 (5 bases). The V end lost 6 bases, the J end lost 0 bases, and 9 bases lay between the germline ends. This CDR3 contains 13 residues. The germline V gene encodes CDR1 MNHNY and CDR2 SVGAGI (reference sequence). CDR3 coding DNA: TGTGCCAGCAGATCTCAGGGCTCCTACGAGCAGTACTTC. Translation gives CASRSQGSYEQYF.

CDR3 loop: CASSFTVGQGVAFF. The CDR3 region has the DNA TGTGCCAGCAGCTTTACAGTCGGACAGGGGGTAGCTTTCTTT. J is TRBJ1-1 and V is TRBV7-2; the match to TRBD1 covers 10 bases. The CDR3 loop spans 14 amino acids. Germline V gene data show CDR1 as SGHTA and CDR2 as FQGNSA. With 3 bases clipped from V and 10 bases from J, the junction kept 8 bases outside the gene matches.

This rearrangement joins TRBV20-1 to TRBJ2-5; 8 bases are a match to TRBD1. After removal of 6 bases from V and 11 bases from J, the junction contained 14 bases not matched to a gene. CDR3 length: 13 residues. Per the germline V gene, CDR1 is DFQATT and CDR2 is SNEGSKA (reference sequence). The CDR3 DNA reads TGCAGTGCAGGACAGGGTGTACTAAGGGAGCAGTACTTC. Amino acids: CSAGQGVLREQYF.

The V and J genes are TRBV9 and TRBJ2-1; 8 bases agree with TRBD2. The J segment lost 3 bases and the V segment lost 2 bases, leaving 4 bases of the junction unmatched. Germline lookup yields CDR1 SGDLS and CDR2 YYNGEE. The CDR3 runs 15 residues. CDR3 nucleotide sequence: TGTGCCAGCAGCGTTAGGACTAGCAGCTACAATGAGCAGTTCTTC. Encoded protein: CASSVRTSSYNEQFF.

The chain carries TRBV11-2 and TRBJ2-7, with 8 nucleotides matching TRBD2. V trimming: 1 base; J trimming: 4 bases; junction bases outside the gene matches: 9. Germline assignment: CDR1 SGHAT and CDR2 FQNNGV. This CDR3 spans 16 amino acids. The CDR3 is CASSLVAGGYLYEQYF. The DNA of the CDR3 is TGTGCCAGCAGCTTAGTGGCGGGGGGATACCTTTACGAGCAGTACTTC. The full variable domain, rest sourced from reference TRBV11-2 and TRBJ2-7, is EAGVAQSPRYKIIEKRQSVAFWCNPISGHATLYWYQQILGQGPKLLIQFQNNGVVDDSQLPKDRFSAERLKGVDSTLKIQPAKLEDSAVYLCASSLVAGGYLYEQYFGPGTRLTVT.

V usage is TRBV6-1 and J usage is TRBJ2-3; 9 nucleotides align to TRBD1. V lost 6 bases and J lost 5; bases outside the gene matches: 9. CDR1 MNHNS and CDR2 SASEGT come from the germline V gene. The CDR3 runs to 15 residues. CDR3 residues: CASRLTGGAGDTQYF. CDR3 nucleotide sequence: TGTGCCAGCAGGCTAACAGGGGGCGCGGGAGATACGCAGTATTTT.

CDR3 bases: TGTGCCAGCAGTTACGGGGATGGCGGCTACACCTTC. The encoded protein is CASSYGDGGYTF. The chain recombines TRBV6-2 or TRBV6-3 with TRBJ1-2; no definite D call. V gave up 2 bases and J gave up 8 bases, with 9 bases separating them. The CDR3 has 12 residues. Germline V CDR1 and CDR2: MNHEY, SVGEGT.

This clonotype was observed a single time. DNA for the CDR3: TGCAGTGCTCCCCGACTAGACACAGATACGCAGTATTTT. This codes for CSAPRLDTDTQYF. The gene calls are TRBV20-1 and TRBJ2-3; D is possibly TRBD2 (6 bases). The V end was cut by 5 bases, the J end by 2 bases, with 11 bases between. The germline gives CDR1 DFQATT, CDR2 SNEGSKA (reference sequence). This CDR3 has 13 residues.

The rearrangement uses TRBV29-1 and TRBJ1-1; D is possibly TRBD1 (5 bases). The V and J ends lost 2 bases and 4 bases respectively, with 11 bases between them. There are 13 residues in the CDR3. Germline lookup yields CDR1 SQVTM and CDR2 ANQGSEA. The CDR3 spells CSVEFSGPTEAFF. CDR3 bases: TGCAGCGTTGAATTTTCAGGGCCCACTGAAGCTTTCTTT.

This chain connects TRBV28 to TRBJ2-3, with a tentative D call TRBD2 (6 bases). Trimming stripped 3 bases from V and 5 bases from J, with 18 bases between. CDR1 and CDR2 (germline): MDHEN, SYDVKM. CDR3 length: 16 amino acids. This CDR3 is CASSLGLTAQGDTQYF. The CDR3 coding sequence is TGTGCCAGCAGTTTGGGACTCACCGCGCAGGGAGATACGCAGTATTTT.

The rearrangement links TRBV28 to TRBJ1-6; no reliable D call. The CDR3 spans 18 residues. Germline V CDR1 and CDR2: MDHEN, SYDVKM. The V end was cut by 3 bases, the J end by 0 bases, with 15 bases between. CDR3 DNA sequence: TGTGCCAGCAGTTTTAATCGAGGGCATAGCTCCTATAATTCACCCCTCCACTTT. This codes for CASSFNRGHSSYNSPLHF.

The genes are TRBV27 and TRBJ1-1, with D unresolved. Germline V gives CDR1 MNHEY, CDR2 SMNVEV (reference sequence). CDR3 length: 15 residues. Trimming removed 1 base from V and 6 bases from J, with 15 bases in between. The chain's CDR3 is CASSLLSRPNAEAFF. The CDR3 coding sequence is TGTGCCAGCAGTTTATTGTCCAGACCCAACGCTGAAGCTTTCTTT.

The chain couples TRBV3-1 to TRBJ1-2; D may be TRBD1 (5 bases). The CDR3 covers 13 residues. Germline V gives CDR1 LGHDT, CDR2 YNNKEL (reference sequence). Trimming shortened V by 1 base and J by 8 bases, and 11 bases separated the two germline ends. The CDR3 bases are TGTGCCAGCAGCCAAGCGGACATCGACGGCTACACCTTC. It codes for CASSQADIDGYTF. Complete variable domain (other parts from reference TRBV3-1 and TRBJ1-2): DTAVSQTPKYLVTQMGNDKSIKCEQNLGHDTMYWYKQDSKKFLKIMFSYNNKELIINETVPNRFSPKSPDKAHLNLHINSLELGDSAVYFCASSQADIDGYTFGSGTRLTVV.

This chain links TRBV4-2 with TRBJ1-2; 7 positions agree with TRBD1. Germline CDR1 LGHNA, CDR2 YNFKEQ. The CDR3 spans 17 residues. J gave up 4 bases and V 0 bases, and 11 bases lay outside the gene matches. The CDR3 nucleotides are TGTGCCAGCAGCCAAGATCAGGGGGGGGCGCGAGGCTATGGCTACACCTTC. Residues: CASSQDQGGARGYGYTF.

The V gene is TRBV2, the J gene TRBJ2-4; D call uncertain. The J call is doubtful: the DNA matches TRBJ2-5 better. The CDR3 is made up of 18 amino acids. Germline CDR1 and CDR2: SNHLY and FYNNEI. The chain's CDR3 is CASKDPLIRAGRQETQYF. Here the CDR3 DNA reads TGTGCCAGCAAAGACCCCTTGATAAGGGCCGGAAGGCAAGAGACCCAGTACTTC.

With respect to this clonotype: The germline gene is not matched at one end of the junction; a read error may be the cause. The gene calls are TRBV6-5 and TRBJ2-3; possible D gene TRBD1, 5 bases. This CDR3 is built from 18 residues. CDR1 MNHEY and CDR2 SVGAGI come from the germline V gene. The CDR3 bases are TGTGCCAGCAGTTACTCAGGGGCAGTTGGATTACTCACAGATACGCGGTATTTT. This sequence encodes CASSYSGAVGLLTDTRYF.

The chain carries TRBV20-1 and TRBJ2-5, with D possibly matching TRBD2 (6 bases). The CDR3 is 14 amino acids. V shed 6 bases and J shed 5 bases, with 19 bases lying between them. Germline values: CDR1 DFQATT, CDR2 SNEGSKA (reference sequence). CDR3 bases: TGCAGTGCAGGCCCCTGGGGGGAGTGGGAGACCCAGTACTTC. This translates into CSAGPWGEWETQYF.